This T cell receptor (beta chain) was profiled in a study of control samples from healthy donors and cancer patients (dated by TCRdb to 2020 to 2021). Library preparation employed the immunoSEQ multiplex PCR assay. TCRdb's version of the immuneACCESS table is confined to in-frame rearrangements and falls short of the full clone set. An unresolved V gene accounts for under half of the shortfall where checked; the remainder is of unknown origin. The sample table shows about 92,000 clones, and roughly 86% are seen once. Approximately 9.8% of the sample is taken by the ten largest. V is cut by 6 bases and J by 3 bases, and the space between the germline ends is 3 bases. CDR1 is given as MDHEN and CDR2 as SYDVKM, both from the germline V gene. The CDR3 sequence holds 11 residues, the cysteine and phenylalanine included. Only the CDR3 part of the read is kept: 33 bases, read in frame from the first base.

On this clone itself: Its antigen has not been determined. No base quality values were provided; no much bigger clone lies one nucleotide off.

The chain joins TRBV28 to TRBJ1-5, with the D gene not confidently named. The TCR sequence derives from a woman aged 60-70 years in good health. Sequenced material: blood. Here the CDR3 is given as CASSVNQPQHF. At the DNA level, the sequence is TGTGCCAGCAGCGTCAATCAGCCCCAGCATTTT.